This TCR beta chain was documented in a study of T cell responses to AZD1222 COVID-19 vaccine. Study findings and constraints: Females made up more of the donors, who were largely white British, and clonal diversity may have come out too low. Reportedly, nearly half the spike-specific TCRs target unmutated variant regions. Across the whole spike, CD4 TCRs peaked at regions 160-218 and 743-854. The number of AZD1222 recipients seropositive at baseline was only 5 to 7.

This clone was counted once. No antigen is known for it. Profiled with immunoSEQ multiplex PCR; TCRdb holds only in-frame clones, not every one. The profile shows over 70,000 clones, about 86% of them singletons. Germline V lookup: CDR1 SQVTM, CDR2 ANQGSEA. The CDR3 is made up of 13 amino acids. V gave up 7 bases and J gave up 6 bases; unmatched junction bases: 7. The V gene is TRBV29-1, the J gene TRBJ1-4; 8 nucleotides agree with TRBD1. Sample: peripheral blood, taken on day 0 of MenACWY control vaccination. The clonotype comes from an adult in good health. The CDR3 DNA follows: TGCAGCGCTTGGACAGGGTGGGATGAAAAACTGTTTTTT. It yields the protein CSAWTGWDEKLFF. The full variable domain, in which reference TRBV29-1 and TRBJ1-4 provide the parts outside the CDR3, is SAVISQKPSRDICQRGTSLTIQCQVDSQVTMMFWYRQQPGQSLTLIATANQGSEATYESGFVIDKFPISRPNLTFSTLTVSNMSPEDSSIYLCSAWTGWDEKLFFGSGTQLSVL.